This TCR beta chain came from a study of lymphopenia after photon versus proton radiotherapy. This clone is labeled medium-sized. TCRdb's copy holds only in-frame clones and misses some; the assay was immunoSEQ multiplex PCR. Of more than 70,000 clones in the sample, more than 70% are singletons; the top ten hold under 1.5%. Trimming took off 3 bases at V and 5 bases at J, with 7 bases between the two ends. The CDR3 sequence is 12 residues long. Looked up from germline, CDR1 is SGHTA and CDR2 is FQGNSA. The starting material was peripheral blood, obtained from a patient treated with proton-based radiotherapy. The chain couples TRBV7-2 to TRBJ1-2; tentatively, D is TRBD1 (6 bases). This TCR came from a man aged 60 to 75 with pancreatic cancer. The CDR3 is CASSFRGYGYTF. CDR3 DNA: TGTGCCAGCAGCTTCAGGGGATATGGCTACACCTTC. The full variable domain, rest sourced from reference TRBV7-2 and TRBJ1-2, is GAGVSQSPSNKVTEKGKDVELRCDPISGHTALYWYRQSLGQGLEFLIYFQGNSAPDKSGLPSDRFSAERTGGSVSTLTIQRTQQEDSAVYLCASSFRGYGYTFGSGTRLTVV.